The source of this T cell receptor beta chain is a study of blood T cell repertoires in COVID-19. Background on the study: Researchers got acute and convalescent COVID-19 samples from the United States, Italy and Spain. The cDNA or gDNA used as material had been derived from T cells, B-cell-depleted T cells, or PBMCs.

Methods used by the authors: Nucleated cell counts were estimated from reference gene primer amplification. Generated by immunoSEQ multiplex PCR, the TCRdb table keeps only in-frame clones and is missing some. That table furnishes V, J and clone size, whereas the DNA furnished D and trimming. The sample has under 35,000 clones, roughly 90% seen once. CDR1 LGHNA and CDR2 YSLEER come from the germline V gene. Trimming removed 4 bases from V and 3 bases from J, with 12 bases in between. The CDR3 is 14 residues long. The receptor comes from a human donor with active COVID-19. The donor label of this sample is uncertain. The chain combines TRBV4-3 with TRBJ1-1; the D gene is possibly TRBD1 (6 bases). The specimen sequenced was peripheral blood. The CDR3 nucleotides are TGCGCCAGCAGCCCAGGGGCGACGGACACTGAAGCTTTCTTT. As protein: CASSPGATDTEAFF.